The 18 T cell receptor beta chains reported below all come from one sample, sequenced in a study of blood T cell repertoires in COVID-19. The method was immunoSEQ multiplex PCR; TCRdb's version includes in-frame clones alone and lacks a portion of them. The top ten clones hold approximately 9% of a sample with tens of thousands of clones, approximately 90% of them seen once. Sequencing was carried out using peripheral blood. The receptors come from a human donor with active COVID-19. The donor label of this sample is uncertain.

The gene calls are TRBV19 and TRBJ1-4, with D unclear. Trimming cost V 3 bases and J 11 bases, with 19 bases left between them. This CDR3 comprises 15 residues. CDR1 and CDR2 (germline): LNHDA, SQIVND (reference sequence). CDR3 DNA: TGTGCCAGTAGTATCGGGAGACGACCGTCCGGGAAACTGTTTTTT. Amino acids: CASSIGRRPSGKLFF.

This chain uses TRBV6-5 with TRBJ2-3; 7 positions agree with TRBD2. The CDR3 totals 14 residues. In germline, CDR1 is MNHEY, CDR2 SVGAGI. V shed 8 bases, J shed 8 bases, and the junction held 13 bases outside the gene matches. Here the CDR3 DNA reads TGTGCCAGCGCAACTAGCGTTCCCCTCGCTACGCAGTATTTT. Translation gives CASATSVPLATQYF.

This rearrangement joins TRBV11-3 to TRBJ2-5; 7 nucleotides align to TRBD1. The CDR3 consists of 13 residues. Germline V gene lookup returns CDR1 SGHNT and CDR2 YENEEA. V lost 4 bases, J lost 3 bases, and 2 bases stayed unmatched. The CDR3 nucleotides read TGTGCCAGCAGCTGGGGACAGAAAGAGACCCAGTACTTC. It encodes CASSWGQKETQYF.

This chain joins TRBV5-1 and TRBJ2-7; D perhaps matches TRBD2 (5 bases). Germline lookup yields CDR1 SGHRS and CDR2 YFSETQ. The ends were cut back, 0 bases at V and 2 bases at J, with 6 bases in the middle. CDR3 size: 13 residues. CDR3 loop: CASSLDGTYEQYF. The CDR3 nucleotides read TGCGCCAGCAGCTTGGACGGGACCTACGAGCAGTACTTC.

This clone was seen a handful of times. The chain uses TRBV6-2 or TRBV6-3 and TRBJ1-2, with unresolved D. The CDR3 length is 11 residues. Per germline, CDR1 MNHEY and CDR2 SVGEGT. Trimming cost V 6 bases and J 1 base, with 3 bases left between them. The CDR3 DNA sequence: TGTGCCAGCAGCTATAACTATGGCTACACCTTC. Translating it yields CASSYNYGYTF.

The chain combines TRBV4-3 with TRBJ1-1; D may be TRBD1 (5 bases). The V gene's germline CDR1 is LGHNA and CDR2 YSLEER. This CDR3 spans 14 amino acids. V was shortened by 1 base and J by 1 base, with 7 bases between the two germline ends. The CDR3 bases are TGCGCCAGCAGCCAAGGACAGCAGAACACTGAAGCTTTCTTT. Translated, it gives CASSQGQQNTEAFF.

The DNA of the CDR3 is TGTGCCAGCAGCCCAACAGACAGGGGGTTCTACAATGAGCAGTTCTTC. This gives the protein CASSPTDRGFYNEQFF. The chain links TRBV9 to TRBJ2-1; 9 positions match TRBD1. Germline loops: CDR1 SGDLS, CDR2 YYNGEE. Trimming took 4 bases from V and 3 from J; bases not matched to a gene: 8. This CDR3 has 16 residues.

J is TRBJ2-5 and V is TRBV5-1, with D possibly being TRBD2 (6 bases). V lost 1 base and J 0 bases, leaving 10 bases between the germline ends. Germline V gene sequence: CDR1 SGHRS, CDR2 YFSETQ. The CDR3 has 15 residues. The chain's CDR3 is CASSLYRGNQETQYF. The CDR3 DNA reads as TGCGCCAGCAGCTTGTATCGGGGGAACCAAGAGACCCAGTACTTC. The full variable domain, rest sourced from reference TRBV5-1 and TRBJ2-5, is KAGVTQTPRYLIKTRGQQVTLSCSPISGHRSVSWYQQTPGQGLQFLFEYFSETQRNKGNFPGRFSGRQFSNSRSEMNVSTLELGDSALYLCASSLYRGNQETQYFGPGTRLLVL.

The chain couples TRBV2 to TRBJ2-7, with D possibly matching TRBD1 (7 bases). Germline lookup yields CDR1 SNHLY and CDR2 FYNNEI. The CDR3 length is 15 residues. V was cut by 6 bases and J by 5 bases, with 20 bases left in between. CDR3 amino acids: CASRVRQGLPDEQYF. The CDR3 nucleotides are TGTGCCAGCAGGGTACGACAGGGACTCCCGGACGAGCAGTACTTC.

The chain recombines TRBV2 with TRBJ2-3; 8 nucleotides agree with TRBD2. CDR3 length: 15 amino acids. Germline V CDR1 and CDR2: SNHLY, FYNNEI. V shed 4 bases, J shed 6 bases, and the junction held 9 bases outside the gene matches. Written as DNA, the CDR3 is TGTGCCAGCAGTGTCTTTGGACTAGCCGGTGATACGCAGTATTTT. Its translation is CASSVFGLAGDTQYF.

The V gene is TRBV12-3 or TRBV12-4, the J gene TRBJ2-7; weak D call: TRBD2 (5 bases). The CDR3 sequence is 12 residues long. V was pared by 5 bases and J by 5 bases, with 10 bases between. As DNA, the CDR3 is TGTGCCAGCAGTGGGGTCGGGGACGAGCAGTACTTC. Translation: CASSGVGDEQYF.

The chain has TRBV6-5 and TRBJ1-2, with D perhaps matching TRBD1 (6 bases). With 4 bases removed from V and 6 bases from J, the gap between germline ends came to 18 bases. The CDR3 runs to 15 residues. CDR1 is MNHEY and CDR2 is SVGAGI in the germline V gene. Here the CDR3 reads CASSSHRVARDGYTF. In DNA, the CDR3 is TGTGCCAGCAGTTCTCACAGGGTTGCGCGTGATGGCTACACCTTC.

The V and J genes are TRBV28 and TRBJ2-7, with 10 bases lining up with TRBD2. The CDR3 contains 14 residues. CDR1 is MDHEN and CDR2 is SYDVKM in the germline V gene. The V segment lost 9 bases and the J segment 0 bases; nucleotides outside the gene matches: 5. The CDR3 spells CASVSGRASYEQYF. CDR3 coding DNA: TGTGCCAGTGTCAGCGGGAGGGCCTCCTACGAGCAGTACTTC.

J is TRBJ2-1 and V is TRBV19; perhaps TRBD2 as D (5 bases). The germline V and J ends were trimmed by 3 bases and 7 bases, with 10 bases remaining between them. Germline CDR1 reads LNHDA; CDR2 reads SQIVND (reference sequence). The CDR3 extends over 13 amino acids. The CDR3 sequence is CASSIRTFNEQFF. CDR3 bases: TGTGCCAGTAGTATTCGGACTTTTAATGAGCAGTTCTTC. The full variable domain, in which reference TRBV19 and TRBJ2-1 provide the parts outside the CDR3, is DGGITQSPKYLFRKEGQNVTLSCEQNLNHDAMYWYRQDPGQGLRLIYYSQIVNDFQKGDIAEGYSVSREKKESFPLTVTSAQKNPTAFYLCASSIRTFNEQFFGPGTRLTVL.

This clone is categorized as medium-sized. J is TRBJ1-1 and V is TRBV19; 7 nucleotides match TRBD1. This CDR3 region has 15 residues. Germline-derived CDR1 and CDR2 are LNHDA and SQIVND (reference sequence). Trimming at V came to 3 bases and at J to 2 bases, leaving 6 bases not matched to a gene. CDR3: CASSIYGTANTEAFF. DNA of the CDR3: TGTGCCAGTAGTATTTATGGGACAGCAAACACTGAAGCTTTCTTT. Together with reference TRBV19 and TRBJ1-1, the CDR3 gives the full variable domain: DGGITQSPKYLFRKEGQNVTLSCEQNLNHDAMYWYRQDPGQGLRLIYYSQIVNDFQKGDIAEGYSVSREKKESFPLTVTSAQKNPTAFYLCASSIYGTANTEAFFGQGTRLTVV.

This clone turned up a few times. The chain couples TRBV9 to TRBJ2-1, with 10 positions matching TRBD1. The CDR3 has 18 amino acids. In germline, CDR1 is SGDLS, CDR2 YYNGEE. Losses at the gene ends were 3 bases for V and 1 base for J; bases not matched to a gene: 10. DNA of the CDR3: TGTGCCAGCAGCGGTAGTAGGGAGGACAGGGGGTCCTACAATGAGCAGTTCTTC. This translates into CASSGSREDRGSYNEQFF.

The CDR3 here is CASSLGGGHQPQHF. The CDR3 DNA reads TGTGCCAGCAGTTTGGGGGGGGGCCATCAGCCCCAGCATTTT. J is TRBJ1-5 and V is TRBV28, with a weak D call TRBD1 (6 bases). V shed 3 bases and J shed 5 bases, with 11 bases lying between them. The length of the CDR3 is 14 residues. The germline V gene encodes CDR1 MDHEN and CDR2 SYDVKM.

The chain joins TRBV6-6 to TRBJ2-3; a possible D gene is TRBD2 (6 bases). Germline V gene sequence: CDR1 MNHNY, CDR2 SVGAGI (reference sequence). The CDR3 spans 14 residues. Trimming stripped 7 bases from V and 0 bases from J, with 11 bases between. The CDR3 loop is CASIPAGSTDTQYF. The CDR3 nucleotides are TGTGCCAGCATTCCCGCGGGGAGCACAGATACGCAGTATTTT.